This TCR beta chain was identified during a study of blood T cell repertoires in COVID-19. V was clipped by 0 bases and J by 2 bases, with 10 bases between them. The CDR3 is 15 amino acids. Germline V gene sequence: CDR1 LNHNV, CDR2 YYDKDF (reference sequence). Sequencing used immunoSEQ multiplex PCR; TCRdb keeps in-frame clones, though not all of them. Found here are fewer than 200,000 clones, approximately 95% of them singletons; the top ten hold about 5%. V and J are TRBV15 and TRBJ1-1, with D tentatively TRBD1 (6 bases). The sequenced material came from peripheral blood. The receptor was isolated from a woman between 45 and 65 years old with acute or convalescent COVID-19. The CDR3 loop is CATSRDRTVNTEAFF. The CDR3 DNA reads TGTGCCACCAGCAGAGATCGGACAGTAAACACTGAAGCTTTCTTT.